This passage covers 25 T cell receptor beta chains from one sample sequenced in a study of blood T cell repertoires in COVID-19. Generated by immunoSEQ multiplex PCR, the TCRdb table keeps only in-frame clones and is missing some. This repertoire shows 85,000 to 100,000 clones, roughly 80% found once; its top ten account for nearly 25%. Sequenced material: peripheral blood. These receptors all stem from a human donor in a cohort sampled during active COVID-19.

This clone was seen only a few times. This chain links TRBV14 with TRBJ2-7; 7 positions agree with TRBD1. This CDR3 comprises 16 residues. Trimming at V came to 3 bases and at J to 1 base, leaving 9 bases not matched to a gene. CDR1 and CDR2 from the germline V gene are SGHDN and FVKESK. CDR3 DNA sequence: TGTGCCAGCAGCCACCTCCCCGGGACAGCTTCCTACGAGCAGTACTTC. Protein: CASSHLPGTASYEQYF. Full variable domain (outside the CDR3, taken from reference TRBV14 and TRBJ2-7): EAGVTQFPSHSVIEKGQTVTLRCDPISGHDNLYWYRRVMGKEIKFLLHFVKESKQDESGMPNNRFLAERTGGTYSTLKVQPAELEDSGVYFCASSHLPGTASYEQYFGPGTRLTVT.

V gene TRBV2 combines with J gene TRBJ2-3; 7 nucleotides agree with TRBD2. This CDR3 region has 15 residues. Looked up from germline, CDR1 is SNHLY and CDR2 is FYNNEI. V lost 7 bases and J lost 0; bases outside the gene matches: 7. The CDR3 DNA is TGTGCCAGCACCCCACTAGCGATGAGCACAGATACGCAGTATTTT. This gives the protein CASTPLAMSTDTQYF.

V usage is TRBV7-9 and J usage is TRBJ1-3; 10 bases align to TRBD1. V was pared by 5 bases and J by 3 bases, with 7 bases of the junction left unmatched. CDR1 SEHNR and CDR2 FQNEAQ come from the germline V gene (reference sequence). This CDR3 contains 16 residues. The DNA for the CDR3 is TGTGCCAGCAGCACATGGACAGGGGGTTATGGAAACACCATATATTTT. Its translation is CASSTWTGGYGNTIYF.

The chain links TRBV7-2 to TRBJ2-1; TRBD1 is a possible D gene (5 bases). Germline V gene lookup returns CDR1 SGHTA and CDR2 FQGNSA. Trimming removed 3 bases at V and 5 bases at J, with 8 bases between. CDR3 length: 13 amino acids. The CDR3 sequence is CASSFGRDNEQFF. Here the CDR3 DNA reads TGTGCCAGCAGCTTTGGCAGGGACAATGAGCAGTTCTTC. The variable domain in full, completed from reference TRBV7-2 and TRBJ2-1, reads GAGVSQSPSNKVTEKGKDVELRCDPISGHTALYWYRQSLGQGLEFLIYFQGNSAPDKSGLPSDRFSAERTGGSVSTLTIQRTQQEDSAVYLCASSFGRDNEQFFGPGTRLTVL.

The sample holds a few counts of this clone. This chain links TRBV7-9 with TRBJ2-3; 7 positions match TRBD2. CDR3 length: 14 amino acids. The V gene's germline CDR1 is SEHNR and CDR2 FQNEAQ (reference sequence). The trim removed 6 bases at V and 5 bases at J, leaving 8 bases unmatched. The CDR3 bases are TGTGCCAGCAGGTCCCCGATAGCGGGAGATACGCAGTATTTT. Translation: CASRSPIAGDTQYF.

In this sample, this clone turned up a few times. Written as DNA, the CDR3 is TGCGCCAGCAGCTTGGCGGGCGGGAGTCAAGATACGCAGTATTTT. It encodes CASSLAGGSQDTQYF. The chain uses TRBV5-1 and TRBJ2-3; 7 bases match TRBD2. The CDR3 is 15 residues long. The ends lost 0 bases at V and 5 bases at J; junction bases unmatched: 6. Germline CDR1 SGHRS, CDR2 YFSETQ.

The rearrangement uses TRBV3-1 (or the pseudogene TRBV3-2) and TRBJ1-2, with 9 bases that match TRBD1. Germline V gene data show CDR1 as LGHDT and CDR2 as YNNKEL (reference sequence). CDR3 length equals 15 residues. V lost 3 bases and J lost 0; bases outside the gene matches: 2. The CDR3 loop reads CASSHRDRANYGYTF. The CDR3, as DNA: TGTGCCAGCAGCCACCGGGACAGGGCTAACTATGGCTACACCTTC.

The V and J genes are TRBV3-1 (or the pseudogene TRBV3-2) and TRBJ1-5, with 8 bases that match TRBD1. The junction had 4 bases not matched to a gene; V was cut back by 2 bases and J by 4 bases. Looked up from germline, CDR1 is LGHDT and CDR2 is YNNKEL (reference sequence). The CDR3 is made up of 15 amino acids. This chain's CDR3 is CASSQTDRGNQPQHF. The CDR3 nucleotides read TGTGCCAGCAGCCAAACAGACAGGGGTAATCAGCCCCAGCATTTT.

The chain has TRBV10-1 and TRBJ1-5; D remains unclear. From germline, CDR1 is WNHNN and CDR2 SYGVQD (reference sequence). The CDR3 has 13 residues. Trimming stripped 11 bases from V and 0 bases from J, with 11 bases between. The CDR3 DNA reads TGCGCCTGTGGAGGATCTAGCAATCAGCCCCAGCATTTT. This codes for CACGGSSNQPQHF.

This chain uses TRBV28 with TRBJ1-1; D is uncertain. The CDR3 sequence is 13 residues long. Germline V CDR1 and CDR2: MDHEN, SYDVKM. Trimming took off 6 bases at V and 6 bases at J, with 14 bases between the two ends. DNA of the CDR3: TGTGCCAGCAGCCAAACAAGTCCTCCTGAAGCTTTCTTT. Translation: CASSQTSPPEAFF.

This chain uses TRBV30 with TRBJ1-5, with D maybe TRBD1 (5 bases). Germline-derived CDR1 and CDR2 are GTSNPN and SVGIG (reference sequence). The CDR3 consists of 13 residues. Between the trimmed V and J ends, which lost 1 base and 2 bases, there was a span of 6 bases. The CDR3 is CAWSGGGNQPQHF. In DNA, the CDR3 is TGTGCCTGGAGTGGGGGGGGCAATCAGCCCCAGCATTTT.

The chain links TRBV7-8 to TRBJ2-1, with TRBD2 matching over 13 bases. Germline CDR1 SGHVS, CDR2 FQNEAQ. After removal of 5 bases from V and 7 bases from J, the junction contained 5 bases not matched to a gene. The CDR3 has 15 residues. The DNA for the CDR3 is TGTGCCAGCAGCGCCGGGACTAGCGGGACAAATGAGCAGTTCTTC. Its protein product is CASSAGTSGTNEQFF. The full variable domain, with the rest looked up from reference TRBV7-8 and TRBJ2-1, is GAGVSQSPRYKVAKRGQDVALRCDPISGHVSLFWYQQALGQGPEFLTYFQNEAQLDKSGLPSDRFFAERPEGSVSTLKIQRTQQEDSAVYLCASSAGTSGTNEQFFGPGTRLTVL.

V is TRBV9 and J is TRBJ2-7; a possible D gene is TRBD1 (7 bases). The ends were cut back, 3 bases at V and 1 base at J, with 17 bases in the middle. The CDR3 runs 16 residues. Germline V gene sequence: CDR1 SGDLS, CDR2 YYNGEE. CDR3 region: CASSAGGRQGSYEQYF. The CDR3 DNA reads as TGTGCCAGCAGCGCCGGGGGACGACAGGGATCCTACGAGCAGTACTTC. The full variable domain, its missing parts supplied by reference TRBV9 and TRBJ2-7, is DSGVTQTPKHLITATGQRVTLRCSPRSGDLSVYWYQQSLDQGLQFLIQYYNGEERAKGNILERFSAQQFPDLHSELNLSSLELGDSALYFCASSAGGRQGSYEQYFGPGTRLTVT.

This chain uses TRBV6-5 with TRBJ1-2; 7 positions match TRBD1. V trimming: 5 bases; J trimming: 3 bases; junction bases outside the gene matches: 6. The germline V gene encodes CDR1 MNHEY and CDR2 SVGAGI. The CDR3 is 14 residues long. The CDR3: CASSTRDRDYGYTF. CDR3 nucleotides: TGTGCCAGCAGTACACGGGACAGAGACTATGGCTACACCTTC.

The chain has TRBV19 and TRBJ2-3; a possible D gene is TRBD2 (6 bases). Trimming removed 8 bases from V and 4 bases from J, with 19 bases in between. This CDR3 contains 15 residues. The germline CDR1 and CDR2 sequences are LNHDA and SQIVND (reference sequence). The CDR3 DNA sequence: TGTGCCAGTTCTACCTCAGACCCGGGGGCAGATACGCAGTATTTT. It is translated as CASSTSDPGADTQYF.

This clone turned up a few times. The chain combines TRBV7-8 with TRBJ2-5; D is undetermined. The CDR3 spans 12 residues. Germline V gene sequence: CDR1 SGHVS, CDR2 FQNEAQ. V was trimmed by 3 bases and J by 0 bases, leaving 2 bases between them. In nucleotides, the CDR3 is TGTGCCAGCAGCTTCTACCAAGAGACCCAGTACTTC. Protein sequence: CASSFYQETQYF.

The chain joins TRBV5-6 to TRBJ1-5; no definite D call. The CDR3 sequence is 13 residues long. Trimming removed 0 bases at V and 3 bases at J, with 4 bases between. Germline V lookup: CDR1 SGHDT, CDR2 YYEEEE. This chain's CDR3 is CASSLGPNQPQHF. CDR3 coding DNA: TGTGCCAGCAGCTTGGGGCCCAATCAGCCCCAGCATTTT.

The chain employs TRBV19 and TRBJ1-5; D not resolved. The CDR3 sequence is 13 residues long. V shed 7 bases and J shed 7 bases, with 14 bases lying between them. Germline V gene lookup returns CDR1 LNHDA and CDR2 SQIVND (reference sequence). The CDR3 DNA follows: TGTGCCAGTAACGGCGGGGTCCGCCAGCCCCAGCATTTT. Translated, it gives CASNGGVRQPQHF.

The chain has TRBV19 and TRBJ2-1; 11 positions match TRBD2. Germline CDR1 reads LNHDA; CDR2 reads SQIVND (reference sequence). V shed 8 bases, J shed 7 bases, and the junction held 7 bases outside the gene matches. This CDR3 is built from 14 residues. CDR3 nucleotide sequence: TGTGCCAGTGCACTAGCGGGAGATTTTAATGAGCAGTTCTTC. This translates into CASALAGDFNEQFF.

V usage is TRBV11-2 and J usage is TRBJ2-5; TRBD2 might be the D (6 bases). CDR1 is SGHAT and CDR2 is FQNNGV in the germline V gene. There are 15 residues in the CDR3. Between the trimmed V and J ends, which lost 4 bases and 2 bases, there was a span of 14 bases. CDR3 in DNA: TGTGCCAGCAGCTCAGTAGGAGGGCCTCAAGAGACCCAGTACTTC. Its protein is CASSSVGGPQETQYF.

For the CDR3, the DNA is TGTGCCACCAGTGCCCCTCTAGCGGGTGGTTACAATGAGCAGTTCTTC. Amino acids: CATSAPLAGGYNEQFF. The chain carries TRBV24-1 and TRBJ2-1; the match to TRBD2 covers 8 bases. Germline CDR1 and CDR2: KGHDR and SFDVKD. There are 16 residues in the CDR3. V trimming: 5 bases; J trimming: 4 bases; junction bases outside the gene matches: 9.

The chain has TRBV5-4 and TRBJ1-2; a weak D match, TRBD1 (6 bases). From germline, CDR1 is SGHNT and CDR2 YYREEE (reference sequence). V lost 4 bases and J lost 6, with 16 bases in between. This CDR3 is built from 14 residues. CDR3 nucleotides: TGTGCCAGCAGCCTGTTGGGGGCGCGGCATGGCTACACCTTC. It specifies CASSLLGARHGYTF.

The genes are TRBV7-9 and TRBJ2-5; 10 nucleotides agree with TRBD2. CDR3 size: 18 residues. Germline V gene data show CDR1 as SEHNR and CDR2 as FQNEAQ (reference sequence). The J segment lost 2 bases and the V segment lost 5 bases, leaving 14 bases of the junction unmatched. CDR3 DNA sequence: TGTGCCAGCAGCCCTTTTCGGCTAGCGGGAGATCCTCAAGAGACCCAGTACTTC. Translating gives CASSPFRLAGDPQETQYF.

The chain uses TRBV5-1 and TRBJ2-3, with a weak D call TRBD1 (7 bases). Germline V gives CDR1 SGHRS, CDR2 YFSETQ. The CDR3 spans 24 residues. Trimming stripped 0 bases from V and 2 bases from J, with 37 bases between. The CDR3 DNA is TGCGCCAGCAGCTTGGCAGTCAGGGACAGTCGACGGGATAGCGGAGCCCTCCCCACAGATACGCAGTATTTT. Protein sequence: CASSLAVRDSRRDSGALPTDTQYF.

This chain links TRBV18 with TRBJ2-1; D is perhaps TRBD1 (7 bases). V was cut by 3 bases and J by 10 bases, with 19 bases left in between. Germline assignment: CDR1 KGHSH and CDR2 LQKENI. This CDR3 contains 15 residues. This CDR3 is CASSPKLDRAGEQFF. For the CDR3, the DNA is TGTGCCAGCTCACCGAAACTCGACAGGGCGGGGGAGCAGTTCTTC.